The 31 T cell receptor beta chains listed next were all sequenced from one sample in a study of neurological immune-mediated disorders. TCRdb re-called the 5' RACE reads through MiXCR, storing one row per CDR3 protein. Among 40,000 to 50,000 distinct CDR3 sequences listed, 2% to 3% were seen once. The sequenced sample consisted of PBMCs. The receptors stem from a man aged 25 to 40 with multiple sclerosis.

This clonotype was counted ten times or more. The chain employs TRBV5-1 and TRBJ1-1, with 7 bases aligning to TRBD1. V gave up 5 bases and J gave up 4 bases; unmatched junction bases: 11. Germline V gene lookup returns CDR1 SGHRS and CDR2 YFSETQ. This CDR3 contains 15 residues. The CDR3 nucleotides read TGCGCCAGCAGACCTGACAGGGTACGGAGCACTGAAGCTTTCTTT. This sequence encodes CASRPDRVRSTEAFF.

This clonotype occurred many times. The CDR3 DNA sequence: TGTGCCAGCATGTGGGCCATTGGCACCGGGGAGCTGTTTTTT. Protein sequence: CASMWAIGTGELFF. The chain employs TRBV27 and TRBJ2-2; no definite D call. This CDR3 comprises 14 residues. V gave up 7 bases and J gave up 4 bases, with 13 bases separating them. Germline V CDR1 and CDR2: MNHEY, SMNVEV (reference sequence).

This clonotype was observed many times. The chain's CDR3 is CASSSRSSSYNEQFF. DNA of the CDR3: TGTGCCAGCAGCTCGAGGTCGAGCTCCTACAATGAGCAGTTCTTC. The chain carries TRBV7-3 and TRBJ2-1; D unclear. The CDR3 spans 15 residues. Looked up from germline, CDR1 is SGHTA and CDR2 is FQGTGA. V lost 4 bases to trimming and J lost 0 bases, with 10 bases between them.

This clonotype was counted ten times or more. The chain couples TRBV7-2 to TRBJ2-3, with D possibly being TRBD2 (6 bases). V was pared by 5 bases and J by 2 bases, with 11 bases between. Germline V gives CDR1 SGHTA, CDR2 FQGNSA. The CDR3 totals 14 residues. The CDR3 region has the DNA TGTGCCAGCAGCCCTGGACTATCCACAGATACGCAGTATTTT. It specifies CASSPGLSTDTQYF.

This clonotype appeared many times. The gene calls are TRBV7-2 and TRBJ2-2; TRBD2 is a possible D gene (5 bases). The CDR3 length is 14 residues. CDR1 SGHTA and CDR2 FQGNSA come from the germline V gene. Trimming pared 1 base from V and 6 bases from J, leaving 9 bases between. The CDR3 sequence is CASSLVPGAGELFF. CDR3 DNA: TGTGCCAGCAGCTTAGTTCCCGGGGCCGGGGAGCTGTTTTTT.

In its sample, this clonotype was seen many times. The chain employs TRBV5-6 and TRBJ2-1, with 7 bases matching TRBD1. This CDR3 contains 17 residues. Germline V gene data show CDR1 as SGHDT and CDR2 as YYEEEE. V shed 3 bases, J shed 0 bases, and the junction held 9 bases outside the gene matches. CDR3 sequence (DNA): TGTGCCAGCAGCTCCGGGACAGTACGAAGCTCCTACAATGAGCAGTTCTTC. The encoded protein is CASSSGTVRSSYNEQFF. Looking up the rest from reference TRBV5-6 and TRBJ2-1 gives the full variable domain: DAGVTQSPTHLIKTRGQQVTLRCSPKSGHDTVSWYQQALGQGPQFIFQYYEEEERQRGNFPDRFSGHQFPNYSSELNVNALLLGDSALYLCASSSGTVRSSYNEQFFGPGTRLTVL.

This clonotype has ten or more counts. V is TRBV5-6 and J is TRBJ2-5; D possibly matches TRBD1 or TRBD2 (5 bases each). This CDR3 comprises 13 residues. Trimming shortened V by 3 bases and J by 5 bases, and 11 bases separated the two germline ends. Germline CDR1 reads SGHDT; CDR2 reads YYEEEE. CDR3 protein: CASSYGTRETQYF. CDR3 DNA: TGTGCCAGCAGCTACGGGACCCGGGAGACCCAGTACTTC.

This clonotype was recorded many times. In nucleotides, the CDR3 is TGTGCCAGCAGTGAAGCAAAAGGGTTTGGTTCACCCCTCCACTTT. This translates into CASSEAKGFGSPLHF. The rearrangement uses TRBV6-1 and TRBJ1-6; D not certain. CDR3 length equals 15 residues. Germline values: CDR1 MNHNS, CDR2 SASEGT. Between the trimmed V and J ends, which lost 0 bases and 9 bases, there was a span of 12 bases.

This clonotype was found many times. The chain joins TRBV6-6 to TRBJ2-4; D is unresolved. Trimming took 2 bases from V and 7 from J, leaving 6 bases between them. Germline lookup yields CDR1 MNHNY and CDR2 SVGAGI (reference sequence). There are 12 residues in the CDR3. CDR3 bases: TGTGCCAGCAGTTACGAGAGGAACATTCAGTACTTC. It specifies CASSYERNIQYF.

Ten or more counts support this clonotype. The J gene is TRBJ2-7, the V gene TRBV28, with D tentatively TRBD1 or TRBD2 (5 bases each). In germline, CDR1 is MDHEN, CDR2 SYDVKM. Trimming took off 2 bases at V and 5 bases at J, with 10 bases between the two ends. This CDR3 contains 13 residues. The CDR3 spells CASSLGGSDEQYF. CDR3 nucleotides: TGTGCCAGCAGTTTAGGGGGTTCAGACGAGCAGTACTTC.

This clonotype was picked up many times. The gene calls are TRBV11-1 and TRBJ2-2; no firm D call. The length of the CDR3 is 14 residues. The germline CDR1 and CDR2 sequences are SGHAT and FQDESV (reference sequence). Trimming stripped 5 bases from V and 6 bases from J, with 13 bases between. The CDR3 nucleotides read TGTGCCAGCAGCCGCGAAGAGCAGTCCGGGGAGCTGTTTTTT. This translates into CASSREEQSGELFF.

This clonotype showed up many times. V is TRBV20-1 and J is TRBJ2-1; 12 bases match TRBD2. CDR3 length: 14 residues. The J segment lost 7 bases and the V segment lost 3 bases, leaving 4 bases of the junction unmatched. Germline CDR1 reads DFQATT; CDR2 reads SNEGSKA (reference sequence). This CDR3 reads CSARTSGGRNEQFF. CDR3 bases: TGCAGTGCTAGGACTAGCGGGGGTCGGAATGAGCAGTTCTTC.

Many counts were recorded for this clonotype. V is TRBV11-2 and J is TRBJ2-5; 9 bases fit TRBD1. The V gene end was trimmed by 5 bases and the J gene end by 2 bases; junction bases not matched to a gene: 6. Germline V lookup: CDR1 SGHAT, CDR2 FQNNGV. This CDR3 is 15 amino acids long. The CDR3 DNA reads TGTGCCAGCAGCCCGTGGGACAGGGAGCAAGAGACCCAGTACTTC. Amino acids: CASSPWDREQETQYF.

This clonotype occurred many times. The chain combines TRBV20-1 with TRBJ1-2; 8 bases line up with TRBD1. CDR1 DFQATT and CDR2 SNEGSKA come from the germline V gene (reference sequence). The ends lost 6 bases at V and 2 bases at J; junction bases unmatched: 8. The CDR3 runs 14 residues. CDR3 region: CSATTGAFNYGYTF. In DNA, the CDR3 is TGCAGTGCGACGACAGGGGCCTTCAACTATGGCTACACCTTC.

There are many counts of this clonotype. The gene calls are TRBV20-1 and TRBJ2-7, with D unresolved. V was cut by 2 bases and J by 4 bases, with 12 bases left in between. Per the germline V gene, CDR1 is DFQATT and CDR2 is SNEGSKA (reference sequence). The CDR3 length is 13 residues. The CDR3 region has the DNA TGCAGTGCTAGACGGGCAGGAGAGTACGAGCAGTACTTC. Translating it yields CSARRAGEYEQYF.

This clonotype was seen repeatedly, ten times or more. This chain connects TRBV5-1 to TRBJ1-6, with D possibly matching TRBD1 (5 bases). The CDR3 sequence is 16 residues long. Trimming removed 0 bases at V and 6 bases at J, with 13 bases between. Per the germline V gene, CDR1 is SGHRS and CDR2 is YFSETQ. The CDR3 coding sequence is TGCGCCAGCAGCTTGGCTCAGGGATCCGGTAATTCACCCCTCCACTTT. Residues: CASSLAQGSGNSPLHF.

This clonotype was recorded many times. The CDR3 reads CSARVLQGTGGYTF. The CDR3 nucleotides read TGCAGTGCTAGAGTCCTACAGGGTACAGGTGGCTACACCTTC. The chain carries TRBV20-1 and TRBJ1-2, with D tentatively TRBD1 (6 bases). Germline V gene sequence: CDR1 DFQATT, CDR2 SNEGSKA (reference sequence). Trimming removed 1 base at V and 7 bases at J, with 16 bases between. This CDR3 spans 14 amino acids.

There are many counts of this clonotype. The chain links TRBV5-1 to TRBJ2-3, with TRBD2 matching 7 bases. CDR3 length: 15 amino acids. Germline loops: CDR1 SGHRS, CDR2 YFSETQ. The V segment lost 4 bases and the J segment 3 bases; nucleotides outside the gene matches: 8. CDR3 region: CASSPRDYRTDTQYF. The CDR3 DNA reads TGCGCCAGCAGCCCCCGGGACTACAGGACAGATACGCAGTATTTT. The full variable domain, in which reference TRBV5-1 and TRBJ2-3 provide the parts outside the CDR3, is KAGVTQTPRYLIKTRGQQVTLSCSPISGHRSVSWYQQTPGQGLQFLFEYFSETQRNKGNFPGRFSGRQFSNSRSEMNVSTLELGDSALYLCASSPRDYRTDTQYFGPGTRLTVL.

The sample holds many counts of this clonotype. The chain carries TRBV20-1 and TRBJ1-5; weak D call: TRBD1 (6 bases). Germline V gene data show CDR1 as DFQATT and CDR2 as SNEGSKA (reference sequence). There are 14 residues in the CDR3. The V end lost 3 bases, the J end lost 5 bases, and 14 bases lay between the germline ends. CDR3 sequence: CSASSGGGDQPQHF. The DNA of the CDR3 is TGCAGTGCTAGTAGCGGGGGCGGAGATCAGCCCCAGCATTTT.

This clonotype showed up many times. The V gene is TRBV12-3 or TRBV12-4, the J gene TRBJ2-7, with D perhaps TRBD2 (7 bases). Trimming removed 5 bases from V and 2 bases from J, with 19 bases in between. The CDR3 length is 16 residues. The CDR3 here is CASSTFGGARTYEQYF. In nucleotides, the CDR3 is TGTGCCAGCAGTACCTTTGGGGGGGCGCGGACCTACGAGCAGTACTTC.

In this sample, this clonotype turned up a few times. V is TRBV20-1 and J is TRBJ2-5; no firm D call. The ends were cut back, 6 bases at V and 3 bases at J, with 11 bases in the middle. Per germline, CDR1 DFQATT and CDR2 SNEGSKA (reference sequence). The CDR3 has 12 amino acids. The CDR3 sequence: CSAPDGEETQYF. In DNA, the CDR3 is TGCAGTGCCCCGGACGGCGAAGAGACCCAGTACTTC.

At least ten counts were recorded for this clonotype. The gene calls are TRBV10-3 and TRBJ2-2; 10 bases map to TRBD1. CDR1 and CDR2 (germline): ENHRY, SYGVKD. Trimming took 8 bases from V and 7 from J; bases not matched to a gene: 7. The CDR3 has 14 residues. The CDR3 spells CAIAGQGWSGELFF. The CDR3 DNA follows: TGTGCCATCGCGGGACAGGGGTGGAGCGGGGAGCTGTTTTTT.

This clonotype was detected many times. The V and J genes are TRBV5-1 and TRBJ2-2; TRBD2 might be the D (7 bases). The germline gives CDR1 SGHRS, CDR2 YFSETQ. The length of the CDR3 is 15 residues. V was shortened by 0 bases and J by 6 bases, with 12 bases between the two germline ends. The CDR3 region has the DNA TGCGCCAGCAGCTTGGCGGGGGGCGCCGCCGGGGAGCTGTTTTTT. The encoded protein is CASSLAGGAAGELFF.

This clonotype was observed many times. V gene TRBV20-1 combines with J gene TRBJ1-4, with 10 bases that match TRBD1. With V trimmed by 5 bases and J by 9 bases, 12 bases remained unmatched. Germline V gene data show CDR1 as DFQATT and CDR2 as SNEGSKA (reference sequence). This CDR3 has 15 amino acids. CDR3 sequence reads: CSAETSGTGVQKLFF. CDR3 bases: TGCAGTGCTGAGACTTCCGGGACAGGGGTTCAAAAACTGTTTTTT.

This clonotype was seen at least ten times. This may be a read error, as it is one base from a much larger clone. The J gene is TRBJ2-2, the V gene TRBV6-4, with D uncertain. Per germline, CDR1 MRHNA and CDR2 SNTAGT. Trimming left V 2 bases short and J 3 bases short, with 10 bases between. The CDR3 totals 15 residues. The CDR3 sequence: CASSDGRKDTGELFF. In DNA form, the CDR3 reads TGTGCCAGCAGTGACGGCCGAAAGGACACCGGGGAGCTGTTTTTT.

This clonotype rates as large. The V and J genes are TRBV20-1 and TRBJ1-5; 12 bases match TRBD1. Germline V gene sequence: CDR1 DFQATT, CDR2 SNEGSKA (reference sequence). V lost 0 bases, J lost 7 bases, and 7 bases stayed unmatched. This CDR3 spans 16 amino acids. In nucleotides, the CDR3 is TGCAGTGCTAGAGAGGAGGGACAGGGGGCACAACAGCCCCAGCATTTT. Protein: CSAREEGQGAQQPQHF.

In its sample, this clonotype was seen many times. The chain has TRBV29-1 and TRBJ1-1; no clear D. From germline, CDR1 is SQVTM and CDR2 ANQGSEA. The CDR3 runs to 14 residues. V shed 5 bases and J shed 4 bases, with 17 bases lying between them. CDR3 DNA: TGCAGCGTTATATTTAGCGGCAGACCCACTGAAGCTTTCTTT. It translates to CSVIFSGRPTEAFF.

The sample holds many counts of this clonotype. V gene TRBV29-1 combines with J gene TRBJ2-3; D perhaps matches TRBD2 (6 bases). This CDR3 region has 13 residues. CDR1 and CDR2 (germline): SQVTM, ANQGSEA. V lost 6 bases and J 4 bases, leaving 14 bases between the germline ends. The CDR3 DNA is TGCAGCGTAAACGGGGGTAGCCCAGATACGCAGTATTTT. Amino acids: CSVNGGSPDTQYF.

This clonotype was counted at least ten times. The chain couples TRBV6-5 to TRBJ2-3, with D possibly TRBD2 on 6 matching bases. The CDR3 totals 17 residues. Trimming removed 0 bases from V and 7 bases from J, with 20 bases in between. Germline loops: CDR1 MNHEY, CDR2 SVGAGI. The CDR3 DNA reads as TGTGCCAGCAGTTACTCAGTCTCCCCGGGAGAGGGATATACGCAGTATTTT. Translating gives CASSYSVSPGEGYTQYF.

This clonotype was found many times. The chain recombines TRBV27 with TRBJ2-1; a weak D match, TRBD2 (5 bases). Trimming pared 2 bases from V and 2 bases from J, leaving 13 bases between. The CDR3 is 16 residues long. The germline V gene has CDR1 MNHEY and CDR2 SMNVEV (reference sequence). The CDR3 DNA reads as TGTGCCAGCAGTTTAGGCTCCGGGGATACCTACAATGAGCAGTTCTTC. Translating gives CASSLGSGDTYNEQFF.

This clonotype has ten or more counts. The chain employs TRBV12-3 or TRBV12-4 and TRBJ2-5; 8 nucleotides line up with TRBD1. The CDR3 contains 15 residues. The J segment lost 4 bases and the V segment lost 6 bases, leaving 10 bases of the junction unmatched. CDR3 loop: CASSGPDRGGETQYF. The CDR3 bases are TGTGCCAGCAGCGGACCTGACAGGGGAGGAGAGACCCAGTACTTC.